Listed below are T cell receptor beta chains from one sample, sequenced in a study of T cell responses to AZD1222 COVID-19 vaccine. Some clones are missing from TCRdb's copy, which holds only in-frame ones; the method was immunoSEQ multiplex PCR. There are about 140,000 clones in the sample; roughly 90% occur only once, and just under 3% lies in the top ten. The sample consisted of peripheral blood, taken on day 0 of AZD1222 vaccination. Receptors were obtained from an adult in good health. CDR3s include the opening cysteine and the closing phenylalanine or tryptophan. A D gene is named only where the DNA matches it firmly. The size of a clone is reported for some rows only, either as once, few or many, or as a class for expanded clones.

V	J	D	size	CDR3	DNA
TRBV7-9	TRBJ1-1	.	.	CASSLGGAHTEAFF	TGTGCCAGCAGCTTAGGAGGGGCACACACTGAAGCTTTCTTT
TRBV6-2/TRBV6-3	TRBJ2-5	TRBD2	.	CASSYTQTSGRVETQYF	TGTGCCAGCAGTTACACCCAGACTAGCGGGAGAGTAGAGACCCAGTACTTC
TRBV7-9	TRBJ2-3	.	.	CASSSHRGDTQYF	TGTGCCAGCAGCTCCCATCGGGGTGATACGCAGTATTTT
TRBV27	TRBJ2-3	.	.	CASSLARGTDTQYF	TGTGCCAGCAGTTTGGCACGGGGCACAGATACGCAGTATTTT
TRBV21-1	TRBJ1-1	.	.	CASSATAPWPHENTEAFF	TGTGCCAGCAGCGCCACCGCTCCCTGGCCCCATGAGAACACTGAAGCTTTCTTT
TRBV9	TRBJ2-1	TRBD2	.	CASSPSGRGNEQFF	TGTGCCAGCAGCCCAAGCGGGAGGGGGAATGAGCAGTTCTTC
TRBV6-2/TRBV6-3	TRBJ2-3	TRBD1	.	CASSYPTGGGGDTQYF	TGTGCCAGCAGTTACCCCACAGGGGGCGGAGGAGATACGCAGTATTTT
TRBV3-1/TRBV3-2	TRBJ1-6	.	few	CASSQAESPSPLHF	TGTGCCAGCAGCCAAGCAGAGTCGCCCTCACCCCTCCACTTT
TRBV5-1	TRBJ1-1	.	once	CASSTPGRAGTEAFF	TGCGCCAGCAGCACCCCGGGGAGAGCCGGCACTGAAGCTTTCTTT
TRBV28	TRBJ2-7	TRBD1	.	CASSGLGTGGSYEQYF	TGTGCCAGCAGTGGACTCGGGACAGGAGGCTCCTACGAGCAGTACTTC
TRBV28	TRBJ1-2	.	.	CASVRGRGPPAAGYTF	TGTGCCAGCGTGAGGGGCAGGGGTCCCCCGGCTGCTGGCTACACCTTC
TRBV10-2	TRBJ1-1	.	.	CASSDPGRPNTEAFF	TGCGCCAGCAGTGACCCGGGACGGCCGAACACTGAAGCTTTCTTT
TRBV5-1	TRBJ1-1	.	.	CASSSSTGAFF	TGCGCCAGCTCGTCTTCGACCGGAGCTTTCTTT
TRBV16	TRBJ1-1	.	.	CASSQFQSNTEAFF	TGTGCCAGCAGCCAGTTTCAGTCCAACACTGAAGCTTTCTTT
TRBV6-5	TRBJ2-1	.	.	CASSYSREPLNEQFF	TGTGCCAGCAGTTACTCACGGGAGCCCCTCAATGAGCAGTTCTTC
TRBV7-2	TRBJ2-2	TRBD1	.	CASSLGQVRNTGELFF	TGTGCCAGCAGCTTGGGACAGGTCCGAAACACCGGGGAGCTGTTTTTT
TRBV7-3	TRBJ1-6	.	.	CASSVSHRNNSPLHF	TGTGCCAGCAGCGTATCCCACCGGAACAATTCACCCCTCCACTTT
TRBV3-1/TRBV3-2	TRBJ2-2	.	.	CASSQIGAANTGELFF	TGTGCCAGCAGCCAAATCGGAGCGGCGAACACCGGGGAGCTGTTTTTT
TRBV13	TRBJ2-3	.	.	CASSARAGASDTQYF	TGTGCCAGCAGCGCCCGAGCCGGGGCTTCAGATACGCAGTATTTT
TRBV12-5	TRBJ2-7	TRBD1	.	CASGSPGQGDEQYF	TGTGCTAGTGGTTCTCCGGGACAGGGAGACGAGCAGTACTTC
TRBV11-1	TRBJ2-6	.	.	CASSLRGISGANVLTF	TGTGCCAGCAGCTTACGCGGGATCTCAGGGGCCAACGTCCTGACTTTC
TRBV9	TRBJ2-7	.	once	CASSVGSGHSSSYEQYF	TGTGCCAGCAGCGTTGGGTCGGGACACAGTTCATCCTACGAGCAGTACTTC
TRBV2	TRBJ2-2	.	.	CASSDRSGRTGELFF	TGTGCCAGCAGTGATAGGTCAGGCCGAACCGGGGAGCTGTTTTTT
TRBV3-1/TRBV3-2	TRBJ2-1	TRBD2	.	CASSHLAGVYNEQFF	TGTGCCAGCAGCCATCTAGCGGGAGTCTACAATGAGCAGTTCTTC
TRBV27	TRBJ1-3	.	.	CASRSGLEGNTIYF	TGTGCCAGCCGGAGTGGGTTAGAGGGAAACACCATATATTTT